This section outlines one TCR beta chain sequence together with its context. Trimming cost V 8 bases and J 6 bases, with 10 bases left between them. Germline lookup yields CDR1 ENHRY and CDR2 SYGVKD. This CDR3 has 12 residues. TCRdb keeps only in-frame clones here, not all; method: immunoSEQ multiplex PCR. The sample consists of approximately 60,000 clones, 75% to 95% of them appearing once. This sample was included in a study of control samples from healthy donors and cancer patients. Sequenced sample: PBMCs. The origin of this receptor is a woman aged 45-65 years with colorectal cancer. V and J are TRBV10-3 and TRBJ1-4, with TRBD1 as a possible D gene (5 bases). This CDR3 is CAIGDGYEKLFF. The CDR3 nucleotides read TGTGCCATCGGGGACGGGTATGAAAAACTGTTTTTT.